This entry concerns a single TCR beta chain. Its specificity is not known. This entry belongs to a study of T cells in Graves' hyperthyroidism and ophthalmopathy. Amplification yielded TCR beta CDR3 regions, with RNA transcripts as the source. The HTBI primer set was used in a first-round RT-PCR of the TCR CDR3. TCRdb ran MiXCR on the multiplex PCR reads and lists one entry per CDR3 protein. The sample consists of approximately 430,000 distinct CDR3 sequences, 15% to 19% of them appearing once. The study's findings and limits: Most clonotypes expanded in thyroid above 0.001 were likewise present in blood.

The study defined stable Graves' hyperthyroidism as no ophthalmopathy progression within 18 months. Diagnostic assessment was based on clinical symptoms, serum thyroxine and TRAb, thyroid ultrasound and orbital computed tomography. Germline V gives CDR1 DFQATT, CDR2 SNEGSKA (reference sequence). This CDR3 is 14 amino acids long. The V and J ends lost 4 bases and 4 bases, in that order; junction bases with no gene match: 7. The chain employs TRBV20-1 and TRBJ2-7, with 10 bases matching TRBD1. This receptor was obtained from a woman aged 18-29 years with Graves' hyperthyroidism. The source material was blood. CDR3 loop: CSAIHRDRGYEQYF. CDR3 coding DNA: TGCAGTGCTATACACCGGGACAGGGGATACGAGCAGTACTTC.